In this sample, the clone carrying this T cell receptor (beta chain) turned up a few times. These data originate in a study of human T cells and chemical hapten exposure. TCRdb analysed the RACE reads with MiXCR anew, one entry per CDR3 protein. The sample yields a few hundred thousand distinct CDR3 sequences, about 6% seen once. Stated time point: patch test 2, 6 weeks after DPC sensitization. Indicated treatment: therapeutic diphenylcyclopropenone sensitization with weekly scalp DPC. This receptor was identified in a woman between 18 and 29 years old with alopecia areata. Some clones in this sample may be carry-over from other donors' samples. Source: whole blood, taken in connection with sensitization to the hapten diphenylcyclopropenone (DPC).

In DNA, the CDR3 is TGTGCCAGCAAGGGCCCAGGGTTGAACACTGAAGCTTTCTTT. It translates to CASKGPGLNTEAFF. The chain recombines TRBV25-1 with TRBJ1-1; a weak D match, TRBD1 (5 bases). Trimming pared 7 bases from V and 0 bases from J, leaving 12 bases between. Germline V gene lookup returns CDR1 MGHDK and CDR2 SYGVNS. This CDR3 contains 14 residues.